This T cell receptor (beta chain) was obtained from a study of CD8+CD57+ T cells in acquired aplastic anemia. Overall study context: DNA per sorted CD4+ or CD8+ sample ranged roughly 0.19 to 30 ug, averaging roughly 3.5 ug.

Germline CDR1 reads SSHAT; CDR2 reads FNYEAQ (reference sequence). This CDR3 spans 13 amino acids. Concerning this clonotype itself: Its antigen remains unidentified. The germline gene is not matched at one end of the junction; a read error may be the cause.

Previously, flow cytometry had revealed CD8+CD57+ cell expansion in the patients chosen for sequencing. The cohort consisted entirely of patients having severe acquired aplastic anemia. By the time of blood sampling, patients had still received no therapy. CDR3 and TCR beta VDJ profiling relied on a genomic DNA template. MiXCR, run by TCRdb on the reads, gives a single entry per CDR3 protein. Among under 200,000 distinct CDR3 sequences listed, around 48% were seen once. General study results and limits: Almost 30 sequences, all CD8+ CDR3, were shared between patients and controls.

Sequenced input: sorted CD4+, CD8+, or CD8+CD57+ T cells (not recorded which) from PBMCs. The receptor was derived from a human donor with aplastic anemia. The rearrangement links TRBV7-7 to TRBJ2-7; D possibly corresponds to TRBD2 (5 bases). CDR3 sequence reads: CASSLGEGYEQYF. DNA for the CDR3: TGTGCTAGCAGCTTAGGAGAGGGCTACGAGCAGTACTTC. The full variable domain, its missing parts supplied by reference TRBV7-7 and TRBJ2-7, is GAGVSQSPRYKVTKRGQDVTLRCDPISSHATLYWYQQALGQGPEFLTYFNYEAQPDKSGLPSDRFSAERPEGSISTLTIQRTEQRDSAMYRCASSLGEGYEQYFGPGTRLTVT.